This T cell receptor beta chain appears in the sequencing data of a study of technical replicates of blood from several donors. V trimming: 1 base; J trimming: 7 bases; junction bases outside the gene matches: 2. The CDR3 extends over 14 amino acids. The germline gives CDR1 SEHNR, CDR2 FQNEAQ (reference sequence). Profiling relied on immunoSEQ multiplex PCR, and the TCRdb table lists in-frame clones only, not all of them. The sample gives 85,000 to 100,000 clones, 95% of which show up once; over 0.25% is in the top ten. This clone was seen a single time. This receptor was taken from a human donor in good health. Sequenced: T cells isolated from PBMCs. The chain combines TRBV7-9 with TRBJ1-2; 11 nucleotides align to TRBD1. CDR3 in amino acids: CASSLVGQGAGYTF. CDR3 in DNA: TGTGCCAGCAGCTTAGTAGGACAGGGGGCTGGCTACACCTTC. Filled out from reference TRBV7-9 and TRBJ1-2, the complete variable domain reads DTGVSQNPRHKITKRGQNVTFRCDPISEHNRLYWYRQTLGQGPEFLTYFQNEAQLEKSRLLSDRFSAERPKGSFSTLEIQRTEQGDSAMYLCASSLVGQGAGYTFGSGTRLTVV.